A selection of T cell receptor beta chains follows, all from one sample in a study of vaccination and CD4 T cells after COVID-19. Antigens for these TCRs are unknown. In TCRdb, the PCR reads were re-called with MiXCR into one record per CDR3 protein. The profile shows 15,000 or so distinct CDR3 sequences, approximately 50% of them singletons. Sequencing used CD4+ T cells from blood, cultured in vitro, obtained about 7 months after SARS-CoV-2 vaccination. These receptors originate from a human donor who had recovered from COVID-19. The CDR3 runs from the conserved cysteine through the conserved F or W. The D gene is left open where the match is weak. Size tells how often a clone was seen (once, few, many) or the class of an expanded clone, and some rows leave it out.

>-|-|TRBJ2-1|TRBV20-1
TGCAGTGCGGTGCCGGGACTGTACAATGAGCAGTTCTTC
CSAVPGLYNEQFF
>-|-|TRBJ2-7|TRBV7-2
TGTGCCAGCAGCTTAGTCGGCGGGCACAGGGAGCAGTACTTC
CASSLVGGHREQYF
>-|-|TRBJ2-7|TRBV7-9
TGTGCCAGCAGCTCCCAAAGACACGAGCAGTACTTC
CASSSQRHEQYF
>-|TRBD2|TRBJ2-3|TRBV27
TGTGCCAGCAGTTTATTCGGTGCGGCGGGAGTTACAGATACGCAGTATTTT
CASSLFGAAGVTDTQYF
>-|TRBD2|TRBJ2-5|TRBV27
TGTGCCAGCAGAGAGTGGGGGGGGGTGTCCCAAGAGACCCAGTACTTC
CASREWGGVSQETQYF
>few|-|TRBJ1-2|TRBV20-1
TGCAGTGCTAGCACCAGTCCCGATGGCTACACCTTC
CSASTSPDGYTF
>once|TRBD1|TRBJ2-3|TRBV7-2
TGTGCCAGCAGCTTAGTGGGGGGGTTAGGGACAGGGTTCACAGATACGCAGTATTTT
CASSLVGGLGTGFTDTQYF
>-|-|TRBJ1-1|TRBV10-3
TGTGCCATCAGGGGGGACTTGAACACTGAAGCTTTCTTT
CAIRGDLNTEAFF
>once|-|TRBJ2-5|TRBV20-1
TGCAGTGCTAGAGAGAGAACGGAGACCCAGTACTTC
CSARERTETQYF
>-|-|TRBJ2-3|TRBV25-1
TGTGCCAGCAGTTGGGGGGCGGGCACAGATACGCAGTATTTT
CASSWGAGTDTQYF
>-|-|TRBJ2-7|TRBV20-1
TGCAGTGCTAGAGCCCTCGGGCAGCAGGTGAACTACGAGCAGTACTTC
CSARALGQQVNYEQYF
>once|-|TRBJ2-6|TRBV2
TGTGCCAGCAGTGAACGCTCTGGGGCCAACGTCCTGACTTTC
CASSERSGANVLTF
>-|-|TRBJ1-5|TRBV6-1
TGTGCCAGCAGTGAAATCGAGCCCCAGCATTTT
CASSEIEPQHF
>-|-|TRBJ2-4|TRBV15
TGTGCCACCAGACTGTTCGGGGCCAAAAACATTCAGTACTTC
CATRLFGAKNIQYF
>few|-|TRBJ1-5|TRBV6-1
TGTGCCAGCAGACCCACCATCAAGGGAGAGGATCAGCCCCAGCATTTT
CASRPTIKGEDQPQHF
>-|-|TRBJ2-5|TRBV28
TGTGCCAGCAGATCCCTGGGGCAGGTGAAAGAGACCCAGTACTTC
CASRSLGQVKETQYF
>few|TRBD2|TRBJ2-5|TRBV10-3
TGTGCCATCAGTGAACTAGCGGGAGAGACCCAGTACTTC
CAISELAGETQYF
>-|TRBD1|TRBJ2-7|TRBV19
TGTGCCAGTAGTATAGTATCAGGACAGGGATCGGAGGAGCAGTACTTC
CASSIVSGQGSEEQYF
>few|-|TRBJ2-2|TRBV20-1
TGCAGTGCTAGAGATAGTGAGAACACCGGGGAGCTGTTTTTT
CSARDSENTGELFF
>-|TRBD2|TRBJ2-5|TRBV24-1
TGTGCCACCAGTGATTCGCTAGCGGGAGAGACCCAGTACTTC
CATSDSLAGETQYF
>few|-|TRBJ2-3|TRBV20-1
TGCAGTGCTAAGATAGACACAGATACGCAGTATTTT
CSAKIDTDTQYF
>-|TRBD2|TRBJ2-5|TRBV6-2/TRBV6-3
TGTGCCAGCAGTCGGCCCCTTAGCGGGGGGTCGGAGACCCAGTACTTC
CASSRPLSGGSETQYF
>-|-|TRBJ2-5|TRBV20-1
TGCAGTGCTAGACTCCGCGGGCGGGAGACCCAGTACTTC
CSARLRGRETQYF
>medium-sized|-|TRBJ2-7|TRBV27
TGTGCCAGCTGGGCTACTCCCTACGAGCAGTACTTC
CASWATPYEQYF
>once|-|TRBJ2-7|TRBV20-1
TGCAGTGCTAGAGGGCAGTTCTACGAGCAGTACTTC
CSARGQFYEQYF
>-|-|TRBJ2-1|TRBV11-3
TGTGCCAGCAGCCCACCCCCTAGGAGGAATGAGCAGTTCTTC
CASSPPPRRNEQFF
>-|-|TRBJ1-1|TRBV18
TGTGCCAGCTCACCAATCACAGCTGAAGCTTTCTTT
CASSPITAEAFF
>once|-|TRBJ2-7|TRBV20-1
TGCAGTGCTAGAGATTCAGAGTTGGGCGAGCTGTACTTC
CSARDSELGELYF
>few|-|TRBJ2-7|TRBV7-2
TGTGCCAGCGCCCGGGACACCCGCTCCTACGAGCAGTACTTC
CASARDTRSYEQYF
>few|-|TRBJ2-5|TRBV15
TGTGCCACCAGCACCGTCGGGGGACAAGAGACCCAGTACTTC
CATSTVGGQETQYF
>-|-|TRBJ2-7|TRBV10-3
TGTGCCATCAGTGATGGGGGCAACCATTACGAGCAGTACTTC
CAISDGGNHYEQYF
>once|TRBD1|TRBJ2-7|TRBV6-1
TGTGCCAGCAGGGAAGGACAGGGCTTGGATTACGAGCAGTATTTC
CASREGQGLDYEQYF
>few|-|TRBJ1-1|TRBV7-9
TGTGCCAGCAGCTTTGTTGAGAACACTGAAGCTTTCTTT
CASSFVENTEAFF
>-|-|TRBJ1-2|TRBV20-1
TGCAGTGCTGAACACAGGGAAGGAGTTGGCTACACCTTC
CSAEHREGVGYTF
>-|-|TRBJ2-7|TRBV20-1
TGCAGTGCCGGACAGGACTATAAGGACGAGCAGTACTTC
CSAGQDYKDEQYF
>few|-|TRBJ2-2|TRBV7-6
TGTGCCAGCAGTCGGAGCACCGGGGAGCTGTTTTTT
CASSRSTGELFF
>-|-|TRBJ2-7|TRBV7-2
TGTGCCAGCAGCTTATTTTACGGAAACTACGAGCAGTACTTC
CASSLFYGNYEQYF
>-|-|TRBJ2-4|TRBV11-3
TGTGCCAGCAGCTCGAACTTAAACATTCAGTACTTC
CASSSNLNIQYF
>-|-|TRBJ1-6|TRBV10-1
TGCGCCAGCAGTGAAACCGGGCCGGTCAATTCACCCCTCCACTTT
CASSETGPVNSPLHF
>few|-|TRBJ2-6|TRBV7-3
TGTGCCAGCAGCAAGACAGAGGGAGTTTCATCTGGGGCCAACGTCCTGACTTTC
CASSKTEGVSSGANVLTF